Following are 16 T cell receptor beta chains from one sample sequenced in a study of graft-versus-host responses after intestinal transplantation. Their cognate antigens are unknown. Some clones are missing from TCRdb's copy, which holds only in-frame ones; the method was immunoSEQ multiplex PCR. This sample yields 96,000 or so clones, of which approximately 90% are seen a single time; 0.17% belongs to the top ten. The sequenced sample was unstimulated CD4+ T cells sorted from spleen or lymph node cells, obtained before intestinal transplant. The receptors shown here come from a human donor who received an intestinal transplant.

The chain joins TRBV5-1 to TRBJ2-3, with 9 nucleotides matching TRBD2. V lost 4 bases, J lost 1 base, and 1 base stayed unmatched. CDR1 SGHRS and CDR2 YFSETQ come from the germline V gene. This CDR3 region has 14 residues. Here the CDR3 DNA reads TGCGCCAGCAGCCTAGCGGGACGCACAGATACGCAGTATTTT. Protein sequence: CASSLAGRTDTQYF.

This chain uses TRBV7-2 with TRBJ1-5; maybe TRBD1 (6 bases). Trimming removed 0 bases at V and 3 bases at J, with 12 bases between. CDR1 and CDR2 (germline): SGHTA, FQGNSA. The CDR3 contains 16 residues. Here the CDR3 DNA reads TGTGCCAGCAGCTTAGCCGGACAGATGTTCAATCAGCCCCAGCATTTT. It is translated as CASSLAGQMFNQPQHF.

The rearrangement joins TRBV27 to TRBJ2-7; D call uncertain. Germline values: CDR1 MNHEY, CDR2 SMNVEV (reference sequence). Trimming took 5 bases from V and 9 from J, leaving 11 bases between them. The CDR3 is 11 residues long. The CDR3 DNA sequence: TGTGCCAGCAGTCGCGGTCTCGGGCAGTACTTC. This codes for CASSRGLGQYF.

This chain uses TRBV4-1 with TRBJ2-3; tentative D call: TRBD2 (5 bases). CDR3 size: 16 residues. Looked up from germline, CDR1 is MGHRA and CDR2 is YSYEKL. V was shortened by 1 base and J by 0 bases, with 11 bases between the two germline ends. Written as DNA, the CDR3 is TGCGCCAGCAGCCAAGCCCCCGGGATAAGCACAGATACGCAGTATTTT. Protein product: CASSQAPGISTDTQYF.

The chain has TRBV4-2 and TRBJ1-3; weak D call: TRBD1 (6 bases). Trimming removed 4 bases from V and 4 bases from J, with 11 bases in between. The length of the CDR3 is 14 residues. Germline-derived CDR1 and CDR2 are LGHNA and YNFKEQ. CDR3 amino acids: CASSPTGDGNTIYF. Written as DNA, the CDR3 is TGTGCCAGCAGCCCGACAGGAGACGGAAACACCATATATTTT.

The CDR3 sequence: CAIRRQGAYEQYF. Here the CDR3 DNA reads TGTGCCATCAGGAGACAGGGGGCCTACGAGCAGTACTTC. The chain combines TRBV10-3 with TRBJ2-7; 9 nucleotides line up with TRBD1. This CDR3 is 13 amino acids long. The junction had 2 bases not matched to a gene; V was cut back by 6 bases and J by 2 bases. Germline CDR1 is ENHRY and CDR2 is SYGVKD.

The chain links TRBV7-7 to TRBJ2-7; 8 bases agree with TRBD1. Germline CDR1 is SSHAT and CDR2 is FNYEAQ (reference sequence). The CDR3 spans 13 residues. Trimming cost V 8 bases and J 2 bases; bases outside gene matches: 5. CDR3 sequence reads: CASRTGSPYEQYF. DNA for the CDR3: TGTGCCAGCCGGACAGGGAGTCCCTACGAGCAGTACTTC.

Only one count was recorded for this clone. The J gene is TRBJ2-4, the V gene TRBV7-9; 7 bases align to TRBD2. The CDR3 length is 14 residues. Per the germline V gene, CDR1 is SEHNR and CDR2 is FQNEAQ (reference sequence). The V gene end was trimmed by 1 base and the J gene end by 7 bases; junction bases not matched to a gene: 4. The CDR3 protein is CASSLGGGVNIQYF. The CDR3 DNA follows: TGTGCCAGCAGCTTAGGGGGGGGAGTGAACATTCAGTACTTC.

The chain is built from TRBV11-2 and TRBJ2-7, with D uncertain. In germline, CDR1 is SGHAT, CDR2 FQNNGV. V lost 0 bases and J lost 0, with 3 bases in between. The length of the CDR3 is 13 residues. The CDR3 reads CASSLDHSYEQYF. In DNA form, the CDR3 reads TGTGCCAGCAGCTTAGATCACTCCTACGAGCAGTACTTC.

This sequence joins TRBV7-2 and TRBJ1-2, with TRBD1 matching 9 bases. With 5 bases clipped from V and 3 bases from J, the junction kept 13 bases outside the gene matches. The CDR3 is 17 residues long. The germline CDR1 and CDR2 sequences are SGHTA and FQGNSA. CDR3 coding DNA: TGTGCCAGCAGCCGGACCTTAACAGGGGGCGTTGACTATGGCTACACCTTC. Residues: CASSRTLTGGVDYGYTF.

This chain uses TRBV15 with TRBJ2-2, with no clear D. The CDR3 extends over 13 amino acids. Trimming shortened V by 3 bases and J by 8 bases, and 10 bases separated the two germline ends. CDR1 LNHNV and CDR2 YYDKDF come from the germline V gene (reference sequence). The CDR3 DNA reads TGTGCCACCAGCAGGCTTCTAGAGGGGGAGCTGTTTTTT. As protein: CATSRLLEGELFF.

The CDR3: CASSLVGVGEKLFF. Here the CDR3 DNA reads TGCGCCAGCAGCTTGGTGGGAGTGGGGGAAAAACTGTTTTTT. The chain links TRBV5-1 to TRBJ1-4; D remains unclear. Trimming shortened V by 0 bases and J by 8 bases, and 11 bases separated the two germline ends. The CDR3 has 14 amino acids. Per germline, CDR1 SGHRS and CDR2 YFSETQ.

This clone came up once. This chain links TRBV18 with TRBJ2-4; 10 positions match TRBD2. CDR1 is KGHSH and CDR2 is LQKENI in the germline V gene. There are 15 residues in the CDR3. The V and J ends lost 0 bases and 8 bases, in that order; junction bases with no gene match: 4. In DNA form, the CDR3 reads TGTGCCAGCTCACCACCGCCCGGGACTAGCGACATTCAGTACTTC. Its translation is CASSPPPGTSDIQYF. Filled out from reference TRBV18 and TRBJ2-4, the complete variable domain reads NAGVMQNPRHLVRRRGQEARLRCSPMKGHSHVYWYRQLPEEGLKFMVYLQKENIIDESGMPKERFSAEFPKEGPSILRIQQVVRGDSAAYFCASSPPPGTSDIQYFGAGTRLSVL.

This chain joins TRBV4-2 and TRBJ2-1, with 11 bases identical to TRBD2. Germline values: CDR1 LGHNA, CDR2 YNFKEQ. Trimming at V came to 0 bases and at J to 3 bases, leaving 7 bases not matched to a gene. The CDR3 covers 18 residues. DNA for the CDR3: TGTGCCAGCAGCCAAGAGGGACCCCTAGCGGGGGGCTACAATGAGCAGTTCTTC. Amino acids: CASSQEGPLAGGYNEQFF.

The rearrangement links TRBV7-6 to TRBJ2-3; 7 bases align to TRBD1. The CDR3 has 16 residues. Germline-derived CDR1 and CDR2 are SGHVS and FNYEAQ. V trimming: 1 base; J trimming: 7 bases; junction bases outside the gene matches: 11. CDR3 coding DNA: TGTGCCAGCAGCTTAGAAGGGCCAGGGGGTGGGTATACGCAGTATTTT. Amino acids: CASSLEGPGGGYTQYF.

The chain employs TRBV7-6 and TRBJ2-7; TRBD1 aligns across 8 bases. The CDR3 has 15 amino acids. Trimming took 6 bases from V and 2 from J; bases not matched to a gene: 9. Germline assignment: CDR1 SGHVS and CDR2 FNYEAQ. DNA of the CDR3: TGTGCCAGCAGGTACAGACCGGGACAGGCCTACGAGCAGTACTTC. Translating gives CASRYRPGQAYEQYF.